One sample yielded the 28 T cell receptor beta chains listed below, sequenced in a study of T cell repertoires in cytomegalovirus infection (dated by TCRdb to about 2019). Sequenced using an Illumina HiSeq 1500. The public sequencing data were trimmed at Q25 with fastp and processed into clonotypes with MiXCR by TCRdb, which kept only in-frame beta chains. Each CDR3 protein gets just one entry, which takes the most common genes and DNA from the rows behind it. Counted in this sample were nearly 550,000 distinct CDR3 sequences; approximately 15% of them appeared once. Around 25% of the sample rests with the top ten. Sequencing was performed on CD8+ T cells from PBMCs. The receptors originated from a human donor in good health (CMV status not recorded). Some clones in this sample may be carry-over from other donors' samples.

On this clonotype: The junction shows a germline mismatch at one end, possibly a read error. This rearrangement joins TRBV27 to TRBJ2-7; D may match TRBD1 or TRBD2 (5 bases each). This CDR3 is built from 14 residues. CDR1 and CDR2 (germline): MNHEY, SMNVEV (reference sequence). The DNA of the CDR3 is TGTGCCAACAGTTTAGGGACGACCATCTACGAGCAGTACTTC. Its translation is CANSLGTTIYEQYF.

The sample holds many counts of this clonotype. V is TRBV12-5 and J is TRBJ2-1; D ambiguous. This CDR3 has 13 amino acids. Between the trimmed V and J ends, which lost 1 base and 3 bases, there was a span of 4 bases. Per germline, CDR1 LGHNT and CDR2 FRNRAP. CDR3 region: CASGLGHYNEQFF. CDR3 bases: TGTGCTAGTGGTTTGGGACACTACAATGAGCAGTTCTTC.

This clonotype occurred many times. This chain uses TRBV11-2 with TRBJ2-3, with TRBD2 matching 8 bases. Germline values: CDR1 SGHAT, CDR2 FQNNGV. The ends lost 10 bases at V and 3 bases at J; junction bases unmatched: 9. The CDR3 spans 14 residues. The CDR3 region is CATVGLAGTDTQYF. The CDR3 DNA sequence: TGTGCCACGGTCGGGCTAGCGGGTACAGATACGCAGTATTTT.

The chain recombines TRBV2 with TRBJ1-2; 7 bases line up with TRBD1. Germline lookup yields CDR1 SNHLY and CDR2 FYNNEI. The CDR3 extends over 13 amino acids. The trim removed 8 bases at V and 2 bases at J, leaving 5 bases unmatched. CDR3 in amino acids: CASLGGQNYGYTF. The CDR3, as DNA: TGTGCCAGCCTCGGGGGACAGAACTATGGCTACACCTTC.

A word on this clonotype: Being one base from a much bigger clone, this may be a read error. V usage is TRBV6-6 and J usage is TRBJ2-1; the match to TRBD1 covers 10 bases. CDR3 size: 15 residues. The germline CDR1 and CDR2 sequences are MNHNY and SVGAGI (reference sequence). The CDR3 protein is CACSYGTGVVNEQFF. DNA of the CDR3: TGTGCCTGCAGTTACGGGACAGGGGTTGTTAATGAGCAGTTCTTC.

This clonotype was recorded a few times. The rearrangement joins TRBV11-2 to TRBJ2-2; D gene ambiguous. The length of the CDR3 is 18 residues. With 0 bases removed from V and 2 bases from J, the gap between germline ends came to 16 bases. Looked up from germline, CDR1 is SGHAT and CDR2 is FQNNGV. CDR3 DNA: TGTGCCAGCAGCTTAGATTTTAATGGGGTGGAAAACACCGGGGAGCTGTTTTTT. Protein product: CASSLDFNGVENTGELFF.

This clonotype was counted many times. The chain recombines TRBV7-8 with TRBJ1-5; D remains unclear. The germline V and J ends were trimmed by 2 bases and 5 bases, with 10 bases remaining between them. The germline V gene encodes CDR1 SGHVS and CDR2 FQNEAQ. The CDR3 has 14 residues. The CDR3 protein is CASSLLQADQPQHF. The CDR3 DNA is TGTGCCAGCAGCTTATTGCAGGCGGATCAGCCCCAGCATTTT.

The rearrangement uses TRBV7-3 and TRBJ2-2; D is unclear. CDR3 length: 13 residues. V lost 5 bases to trimming and J lost 3 bases, with 7 bases between them. Germline values: CDR1 SGHTA, CDR2 FQGTGA. This chain's CDR3 is CASSIHDTGELFF. For the CDR3, the DNA is TGTGCCAGCAGCATTCATGACACCGGGGAGCTGTTTTTT.

The table lists this clonotype with many counts. The chain links TRBV7-8 to TRBJ2-5, with D tentatively TRBD2 (5 bases). The CDR3 sequence is 14 residues long. Trimming took off 1 base at V and 2 bases at J, with 8 bases between the two ends. In germline, CDR1 is SGHVS, CDR2 FQNEAQ. The CDR3 DNA reads TGTGCCAGCAGCTTAGAGAGGACTCAAGAGACCCAGTACTTC. It codes for CASSLERTQETQYF. Together with reference TRBV7-8 and TRBJ2-5, the CDR3 gives the full variable domain: GAGVSQSPRYKVAKRGQDVALRCDPISGHVSLFWYQQALGQGPEFLTYFQNEAQLDKSGLPSDRFFAERPEGSVSTLKIQRTQQEDSAVYLCASSLERTQETQYFGPGTRLLVL.

V is TRBV29-1 and J is TRBJ2-1, with a weak D call TRBD1 (7 bases). Germline CDR1 is SQVTM and CDR2 is ANQGSEA. There are 11 residues in the CDR3. Trimming removed 4 bases at V and 7 bases at J, with 8 bases between. CDR3 residues: CSVAGGNEQFF. Written as DNA, the CDR3 is TGCAGCGTTGCAGGGGGGAATGAGCAGTTCTTC.

This clonotype was observed a handful of times. The chain links TRBV9 to TRBJ1-2, with 8 positions matching TRBD1. V lost 0 bases and J lost 6; bases outside the gene matches: 4. CDR3 length: 14 amino acids. The germline V gene encodes CDR1 SGDLS and CDR2 YYNGEE. CDR3 residues: CASSVAPGGDGYTF. CDR3 DNA sequence: TGTGCCAGCAGCGTAGCCCCAGGGGGCGATGGCTACACCTTC.

The chain has TRBV28 and TRBJ2-7; 9 positions match TRBD1. Germline V CDR1 and CDR2: MDHEN, SYDVKM. The junction had 12 bases not matched to a gene; V was cut back by 6 bases and J by 3 bases. This CDR3 is built from 16 residues. The CDR3 is CASRPVGTGRYYEQYF. The CDR3 DNA reads TGTGCCAGCAGACCAGTCGGGACAGGGAGGTACTACGAGCAGTACTTC. Based on the CDR3 plus reference TRBV28 and TRBJ2-7, the full variable domain is DVKVTQSSRYLVKRTGEKVFLECVQDMDHENMFWYRQDPGLGLRLIYFSYDVKMKEKGDIPEGYSVSREKKERFSLILESASTNQTSMYLCASRPVGTGRYYEQYFGPGTRLTVT.

This clonotype was found once. The chain has TRBV14 and TRBJ2-7, with a tentative D call TRBD1 (8 bases). Trimming pared 2 bases from V and 9 bases from J, leaving 26 bases between. Looked up from germline, CDR1 is SGHDN and CDR2 is FVKESK. The CDR3 covers 17 residues. For the CDR3, the DNA is TGTGCCAGCAGCCAAAGCCCGAGCGGGACAGGACGTCGCGGGCAGTACTTC. Its protein is CASSQSPSGTGRRGQYF.

This clonotype was recorded many times. The chain combines TRBV27 with TRBJ2-7, with 12 bases lining up with TRBD2. The CDR3 contains 17 residues. Germline trimming cut 4 bases from V and 5 bases from J; bases unmatched to any gene: 12. The germline CDR1 and CDR2 sequences are MNHEY and SMNVEV (reference sequence). CDR3: CASSSGLAGTRRDEQYF. In DNA form, the CDR3 reads TGTGCCAGCAGTTCAGGACTAGCGGGAACCAGGCGGGACGAGCAGTACTTC.

The genes are TRBV13 and TRBJ2-7; D remains ambiguous. The germline gives CDR1 PRHDT, CDR2 FYEKMQ (reference sequence). This CDR3 has 16 residues. With 0 bases removed from V and 2 bases from J, the gap between germline ends came to 14 bases. This CDR3 reads CASSLGLRRSPYEQYF. The CDR3 coding sequence is TGTGCCAGCAGCTTAGGTTTACGGCGGAGTCCCTACGAGCAGTACTTC. The variable domain in full, completed from reference TRBV13 and TRBJ2-7, reads AAGVIQSPRHLIKEKRETATLKCYPIPRHDTVYWYQQGPGQDPQFLISFYEKMQSDKGSIPDRFSAQQFSDYHSELNMSSLELGDSALYFCASSLGLRRSPYEQYFGPGTRLTVT.

This chain connects TRBV13 to TRBJ1-2, with D perhaps matching TRBD1 (5 bases). In germline, CDR1 is PRHDT, CDR2 FYEKMQ (reference sequence). Trimming took off 0 bases at V and 2 bases at J, with 16 bases between the two ends. The CDR3 consists of 17 residues. The CDR3 spells CASSLGRRPGLNYGYTF. The DNA for the CDR3 is TGTGCCAGCAGCTTAGGCCGGAGACCGGGACTAAACTATGGCTACACCTTC.

The chain links TRBV5-1 to TRBJ2-1; no definite D call. The length of the CDR3 is 18 residues. The V gene's germline CDR1 is SGHRS and CDR2 YFSETQ. The V gene lost 3 bases and the J gene lost 4 bases, with 23 bases spanning the gap. The CDR3 sequence: CASSSPEITTPNYNEQFF. The CDR3 bases are TGCGCCAGCAGCTCTCCGGAGATTACCACCCCAAATTACAATGAGCAGTTCTTC.

This clonotype has a count of ten or more. The chain uses TRBV6-2 or TRBV6-3 and TRBJ2-1, with 9 bases aligning to TRBD2. Germline V lookup: CDR1 MNHEY, CDR2 SVGEGT. With V trimmed by 6 bases and J by 12 bases, 21 bases remained unmatched. The CDR3 is made up of 17 amino acids. The CDR3 here is CASSHTGGRGYNEGQFF. Written as DNA, the CDR3 is TGTGCCAGCAGCCATACCGGCGGGAGGGGATACAATGAAGGGCAGTTCTTC.

The gene calls are TRBV4-1 and TRBJ2-2; TRBD1 agrees at 8 bases. After removal of 4 bases from V and 0 bases from J, the junction contained 4 bases not matched to a gene. In germline, CDR1 is MGHRA, CDR2 YSYEKL. The CDR3 loop spans 16 amino acids. The CDR3 sequence: CASSRRTGPNTGELFF. The CDR3 DNA follows: TGCGCCAGCAGCCGCCGGACAGGGCCGAACACCGGGGAGCTGTTTTTT.

This rearrangement joins TRBV9 to TRBJ2-1; no firm D call. This CDR3 region has 14 residues. CDR1 and CDR2 (germline): SGDLS, YYNGEE. Trimming stripped 4 bases from V and 4 bases from J, with 12 bases between. The CDR3, as DNA: TGTGCCAGCAGCTCGGTTGCCCGTTACAATGAGCAGTTCTTC. Its protein is CASSSVARYNEQFF.

The J gene is TRBJ2-1, the V gene TRBV27, with 9 bases matching TRBD1. Germline values: CDR1 MNHEY, CDR2 SMNVEV (reference sequence). CDR3 length equals 16 residues. J gave up 7 bases and V 5 bases, and 12 bases lay outside the gene matches. Here the CDR3 reads CASSTPQGAKLNEQFF. The CDR3 DNA sequence: TGTGCCAGCAGTACTCCACAGGGGGCGAAGTTAAATGAGCAGTTCTTC.

The chain carries TRBV4-1 and TRBJ2-3; D ambiguous. This CDR3 spans 13 amino acids. Germline V gives CDR1 MGHRA, CDR2 YSYEKL. V shed 3 bases and J shed 8 bases, with 12 bases lying between them. The DNA for the CDR3 is TGCGCCAGCAGCCACGGGTCTCCGGCTACGCAGTATTTT. It specifies CASSHGSPATQYF.

This clonotype was detected ten times or more. CDR3 amino acids: CASLWDSGNTIYF. Written as DNA, the CDR3 is TGTGCCAGCTTGTGGGACTCTGGAAACACCATATATTTT. V gene TRBV6-1 combines with J gene TRBJ1-3, with unresolved D. The CDR3 totals 13 residues. The V gene lost 8 bases and the J gene lost 0 bases, with 8 bases spanning the gap. Germline CDR1 MNHNS, CDR2 SASEGT.

Comment on this clonotype: Since a much larger clone is just one base distant, this may be a read error. The CDR3 DNA sequence: TGTGCCAGCAGTTTATTGCTCCTAGCGGGAGGTTACGATATGCAGTATTTT. Its translation: CASSLLLLAGGYDMQYF. V is TRBV28 and J is TRBJ2-3, with 11 bases aligning to TRBD2. The CDR3 runs to 17 residues. CDR1 and CDR2 from the germline V gene are MDHEN and SYDVKM.

About this clonotype itself: The CDR3 ends on some other residue instead of the conserved phenylalanine or tryptophan, so this is likely a read error. The limits of the CDR3 on the DNA are not certain, so only TCRdb's listed CDR3 is given. The chain links TRBV2 to TRBJ2-1; the listed D gene, TRBD2, was not tested against the DNA. Germline CDR1 SNHLY, CDR2 FYNNEI. The CDR3 is made up of 18 amino acids, end residues included. The chain's CDR3 is CASSERSGGPLSKNEQLL.

The chain uses TRBV9 and TRBJ2-7; no reliable D call. CDR3 length: 13 residues. Germline V gene data show CDR1 as SGDLS and CDR2 as YYNGEE. The V end lost 4 bases, the J end lost 3 bases, and 11 bases lay between the germline ends. The CDR3 coding sequence is TGTGCCAGCAGCATAGGAAACAGCTACGAGCAGTACTTC. The encoded protein is CASSIGNSYEQYF. The complete variable domain, with remaining parts taken from reference TRBV9 and TRBJ2-7, reads DSGVTQTPKHLITATGQRVTLRCSPRSGDLSVYWYQQSLDQGLQFLIQYYNGEERAKGNILERFSAQQFPDLHSELNLSSLELGDSALYFCASSIGNSYEQYFGPGTRLTVT.

This clonotype was counted ten times or more. The chain carries TRBV27 and TRBJ2-2; TRBD1 matches at 10 bases. In germline, CDR1 is MNHEY, CDR2 SMNVEV (reference sequence). After removal of 6 bases from V and 4 bases from J, the junction contained 11 bases not matched to a gene. This CDR3 is built from 17 residues. Here the CDR3 reads CASSPLSTGGVTGELFF. CDR3 nucleotide sequence: TGTGCCAGCAGCCCTTTATCGACAGGGGGCGTCACCGGGGAGCTGTTTTTT.

This clonotype was counted at least ten times. The V and J genes are TRBV12-5 and TRBJ2-4; TRBD2 matches at 7 bases. This CDR3 is 17 amino acids long. J was trimmed by 3 bases and V by 5 bases; bases with no gene match: 13. Per germline, CDR1 LGHNT and CDR2 FRNRAP. CDR3 sequence (DNA): TGTGCTAGTGGTCTGGAGCCTCTAACGGGAGGCAAAAACATTCAGTACTTC. Translating gives CASGLEPLTGGKNIQYF.